This T cell receptor (beta chain) was observed in a study of cytomegalovirus exposure and HLA in healthy donors. Whole-study context: Around 78 million unique TCR sequences came from HLA-typed donors in an early release.

The PCR was carried out with 60 Vbeta primers and 13 Jbeta primers. TCRdb's table, derived via immunoSEQ multiplex PCR, lists solely in-frame clones and lacks some. The sample lists under 120,000 clones, approximately 70% occurring once. This CDR3 has 16 amino acids. The V gene lost 2 bases and the J gene lost 0 bases, with 11 bases spanning the gap. The sequenced material came from PBMCs. V gene TRBV6-7 combines with J gene TRBJ1-3; D possibly corresponds to TRBD1 (6 bases). TRBV6-7 is assigned to the ORF class and has an uncertain function. The source is a man in his forties in good health and CMV-seropositive. The CDR3 DNA follows: TGTGCCAGCAGTTACGCTGACAGGTTCTCTGGAAACACCATATATTTT. This gives the protein CASSYADRFSGNTIYF.